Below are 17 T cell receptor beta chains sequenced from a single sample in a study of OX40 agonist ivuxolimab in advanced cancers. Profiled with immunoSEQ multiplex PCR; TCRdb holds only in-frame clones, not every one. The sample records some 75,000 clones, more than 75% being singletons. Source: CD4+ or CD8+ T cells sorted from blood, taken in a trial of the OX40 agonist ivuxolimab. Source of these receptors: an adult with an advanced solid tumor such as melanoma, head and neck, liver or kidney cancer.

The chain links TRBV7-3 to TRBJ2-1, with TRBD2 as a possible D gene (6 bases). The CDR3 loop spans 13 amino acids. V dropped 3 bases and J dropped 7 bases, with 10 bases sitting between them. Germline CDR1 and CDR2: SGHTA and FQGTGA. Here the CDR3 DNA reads TGTGCCAGCAGCTTGGCTAGCGAGAATGAGCAGTTCTTC. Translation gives CASSLASENEQFF.

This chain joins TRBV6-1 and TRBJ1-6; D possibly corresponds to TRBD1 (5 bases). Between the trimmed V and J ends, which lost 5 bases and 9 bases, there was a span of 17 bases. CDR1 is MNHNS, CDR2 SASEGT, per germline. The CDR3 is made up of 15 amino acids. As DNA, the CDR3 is TGTGCCAGCAGTAGGGGCGAGGTTCTTAGTTCACCCCTCCACTTT. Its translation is CASSRGEVLSSPLHF.

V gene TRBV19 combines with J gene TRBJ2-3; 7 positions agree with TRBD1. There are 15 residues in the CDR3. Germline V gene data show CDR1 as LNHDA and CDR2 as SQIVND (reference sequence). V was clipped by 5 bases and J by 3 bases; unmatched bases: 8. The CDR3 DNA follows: TGTGCCAGTAGTCAAGAGGGGGCAAGAACAGATACGCAGTATTTT. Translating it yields CASSQEGARTDTQYF.

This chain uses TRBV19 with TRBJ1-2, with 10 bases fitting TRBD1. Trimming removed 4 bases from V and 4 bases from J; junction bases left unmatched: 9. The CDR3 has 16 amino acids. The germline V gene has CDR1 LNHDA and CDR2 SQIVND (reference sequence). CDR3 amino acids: CASSNPGQGTSYGYTF. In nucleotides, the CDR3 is TGTGCCAGTAGTAACCCGGGACAGGGGACCTCCTATGGCTACACCTTC.

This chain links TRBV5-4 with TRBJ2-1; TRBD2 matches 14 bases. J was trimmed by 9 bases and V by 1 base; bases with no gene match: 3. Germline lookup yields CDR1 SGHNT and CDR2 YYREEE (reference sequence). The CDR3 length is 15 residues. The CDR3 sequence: CASSLPTSGGGEQFF. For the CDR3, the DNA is TGTGCCAGCAGCTTGCCGACTAGCGGGGGGGGTGAGCAGTTCTTC. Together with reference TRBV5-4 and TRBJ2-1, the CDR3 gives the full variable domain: ETGVTQSPTHLIKTRGQQVTLRCSSQSGHNTVSWYQQALGQGPQFIFQYYREEENGRGNFPPRFSGLQFPNYSSELNVNALELDDSALYLCASSLPTSGGGEQFFGPGTRLTVL.

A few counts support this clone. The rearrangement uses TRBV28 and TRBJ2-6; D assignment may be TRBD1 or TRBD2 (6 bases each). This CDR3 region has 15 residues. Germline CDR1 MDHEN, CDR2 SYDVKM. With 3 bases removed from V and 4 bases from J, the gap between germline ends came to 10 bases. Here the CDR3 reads CASSFRGLGANVLTF. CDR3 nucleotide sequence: TGTGCCAGCAGTTTTCGGGGGCTCGGGGCCAACGTCCTGACTTTC.

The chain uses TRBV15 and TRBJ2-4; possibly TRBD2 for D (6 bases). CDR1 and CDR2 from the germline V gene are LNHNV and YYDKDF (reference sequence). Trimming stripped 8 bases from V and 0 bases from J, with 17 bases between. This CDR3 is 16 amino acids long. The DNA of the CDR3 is TGTGCCACCGGACGAGGAGGGACGCTAGCCAAAAACATTCAGTACTTC. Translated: CATGRGGTLAKNIQYF.

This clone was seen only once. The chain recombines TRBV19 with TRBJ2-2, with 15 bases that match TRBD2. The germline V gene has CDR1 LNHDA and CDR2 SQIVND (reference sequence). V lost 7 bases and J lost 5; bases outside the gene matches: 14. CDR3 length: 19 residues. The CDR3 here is CASTLRGLAGGQTTGELFF. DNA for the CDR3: TGTGCCAGTACCCTAAGGGGACTAGCGGGGGGTCAAACTACCGGGGAGCTGTTTTTT.

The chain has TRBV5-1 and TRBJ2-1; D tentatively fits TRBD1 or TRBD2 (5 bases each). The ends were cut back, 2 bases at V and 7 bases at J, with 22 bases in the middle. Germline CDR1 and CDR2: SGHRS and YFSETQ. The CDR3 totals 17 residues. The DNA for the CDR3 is TGCGCCAGCAGCTTCCATTGGGACCCCCTAGGGATGAATGAGCAGTTCTTC. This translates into CASSFHWDPLGMNEQFF.

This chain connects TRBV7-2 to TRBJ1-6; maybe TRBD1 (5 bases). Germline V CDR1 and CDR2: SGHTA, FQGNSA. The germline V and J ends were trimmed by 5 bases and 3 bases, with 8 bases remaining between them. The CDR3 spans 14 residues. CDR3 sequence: CASSDSYYNSPLHF. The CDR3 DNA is TGTGCCAGCAGCGACAGCTACTATAATTCACCCCTCCACTTT.

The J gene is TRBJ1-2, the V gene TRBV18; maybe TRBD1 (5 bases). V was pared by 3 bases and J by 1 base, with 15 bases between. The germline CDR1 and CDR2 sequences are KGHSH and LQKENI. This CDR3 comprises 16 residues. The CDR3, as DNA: TGTGCCAGCTCACCTGGACAAGGGTGGCATAACTATGGCTACACCTTC. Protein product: CASSPGQGWHNYGYTF. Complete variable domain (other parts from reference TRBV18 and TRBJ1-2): NAGVMQNPRHLVRRRGQEARLRCSPMKGHSHVYWYRQLPEEGLKFMVYLQKENIIDESGMPKERFSAEFPKEGPSILRIQQVVRGDSAAYFCASSPGQGWHNYGYTFGSGTRLTVV.

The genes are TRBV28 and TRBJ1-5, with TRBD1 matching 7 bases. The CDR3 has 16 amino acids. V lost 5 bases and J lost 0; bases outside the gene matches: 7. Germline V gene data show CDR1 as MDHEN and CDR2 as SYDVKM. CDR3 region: CASSLRTGDSNQPQHF. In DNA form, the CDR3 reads TGTGCCAGCAGTCTCCGGACAGGAGATAGCAATCAGCCCCAGCATTTT.

This CDR3 reads CASSYPGRRGTEAFF. The CDR3 DNA follows: TGTGCCAGCAGTTACCCGGGACGCAGGGGGACTGAAGCTTTCTTT. This sequence joins TRBV6-5 and TRBJ1-1, with 7 nucleotides matching TRBD1. Trimming cost V 2 bases and J 5 bases; bases outside gene matches: 8. The CDR3 covers 15 residues. Germline V gene lookup returns CDR1 MNHEY and CDR2 SVGAGI.

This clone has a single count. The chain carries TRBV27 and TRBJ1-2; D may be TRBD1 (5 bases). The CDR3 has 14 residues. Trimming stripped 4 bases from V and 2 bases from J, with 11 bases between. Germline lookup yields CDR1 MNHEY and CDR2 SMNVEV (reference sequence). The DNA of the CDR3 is TGTGCCAGCAGTTCGAACGCAGGGAACTATGGCTACACCTTC. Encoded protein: CASSSNAGNYGYTF.

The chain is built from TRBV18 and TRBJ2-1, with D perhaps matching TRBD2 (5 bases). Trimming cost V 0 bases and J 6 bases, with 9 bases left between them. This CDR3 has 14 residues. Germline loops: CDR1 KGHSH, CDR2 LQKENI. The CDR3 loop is CASSPPGRPNEQFF. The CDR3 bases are TGTGCCAGCTCACCACCGGGGAGACCCAATGAGCAGTTCTTC.

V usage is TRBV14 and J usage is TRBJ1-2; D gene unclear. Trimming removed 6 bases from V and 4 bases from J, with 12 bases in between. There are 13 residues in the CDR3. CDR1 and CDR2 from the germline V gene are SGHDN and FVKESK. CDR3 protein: CASRVDGSYGYTF. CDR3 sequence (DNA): TGTGCCAGCAGGGTGGACGGATCCTATGGCTACACCTTC.

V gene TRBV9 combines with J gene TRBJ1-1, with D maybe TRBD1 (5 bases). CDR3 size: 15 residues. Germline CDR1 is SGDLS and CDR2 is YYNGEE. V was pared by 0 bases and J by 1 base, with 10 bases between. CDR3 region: CASSVGGKKNTEAFF. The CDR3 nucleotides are TGTGCCAGCAGCGTAGGGGGGAAAAAGAACACTGAAGCTTTCTTT.